These T cell receptor beta chains were read from a single sample in a study of monozygotic twins with inflammatory bowel disease. TCRdb reprocessed the 5' RACE reads and reports one entry per CDR3 protein, with no DNA. The sample table sets out 200,000 to 250,000 distinct CDR3 sequences. Sequenced input: blood. All receptors come from a human donor with ulcerative colitis or Crohn's disease, or a healthy co-twin of an affected twin (not recorded which). The CDR3 runs from the conserved cysteine through the conserved F or W.

J gene | V gene | CDR3 protein
TRBJ2-2 | TRBV20-1 | CSATSRAPNTGELFF
TRBJ2-3 | TRBV5-5 | CASFSLTGSDTQYF
TRBJ2-7 | TRBV7-9 | CASSPVFGGSYEQYF
TRBJ1-1 | TRBV5-4 | CASSPDRGSSTEAFF
TRBJ1-1 | TRBV2 | CASSEGGTEAFF
TRBJ2-1 | TRBV5-1 | CASERQGADNEQFF
TRBJ1-2 | TRBV18 | CASSPRPGQGDYGYTF
TRBJ1-6 | TRBV3-1 | CASSSDRDNSPLHF
TRBJ1-4 | TRBV5-1 | CASSLESPGEKLFF
TRBJ1-1 | TRBV7-2 | CASRHRGFEAFF
TRBJ1-4 | TRBV5-1 | CASSSGRADEKLFF
TRBJ1-4 | TRBV5-1 | CASSDGSYNEKLFF
TRBJ2-3 | TRBV5-1 | CASSPLATSTDMQYF
TRBJ1-5 | TRBV6-1 | CASTKGQTYSNQPQHF
TRBJ1-2 | TRBV29-1 | CSVEGRTGYGYTF
TRBJ2-5 | TRBV10-3 | CAISELGEETQYF
TRBJ2-3 | TRBV28 | CASSPRRLVSDTQYF
TRBJ1-2 | TRBV7-8 | CASSPREGGYYGYTF
TRBJ1-6 | TRBV5-1 | CASSYTGGSYNSPLHF
TRBJ2-7 | TRBV20-1 | CSAHPGVLDPYEQYF
TRBJ2-7 | TRBV20-1 | CSARDELGRYEQYF
TRBJ2-5 | TRBV7-7 | CASSLGGAVGRETQYF
TRBJ2-7 | TRBV6-1 | CASSARQGISYEQYF
TRBJ1-1 | TRBV7-3 | CASTSGRGTEAFF
TRBJ2-7 | TRBV6-1 | CASTRREKGAGEQYF
TRBJ2-3 | TRBV20-1 | CSAREISGPDTQYF
TRBJ1-2 | TRBV12-3/TRBV12-4 | CASSLWGDYGYTF
TRBJ1-1 | TRBV5-4 | CASSLGQITKAFF
TRBJ1-1 | TRBV20-1 | CSAARGGSTEAFF
TRBJ1-2 | TRBV6-1 | CASSLAWDYGYTF
TRBJ2-5 | TRBV5-1 | CASSLGTSGGPLQETQYF
TRBJ1-5 | TRBV2 | CASKDLWLDQPQHF
TRBJ1-4 | TRBV7-2 | CASSFVWGQNEKLFF
TRBJ1-2 | TRBV5-1 | CASSLFGPGGGYTF
TRBJ2-5 | TRBV12-3/TRBV12-4 | CASGSRGRGEETQYF
TRBJ2-1 | TRBV5-1 | CASSSPIMEEQFF
TRBJ1-1 | TRBV5-6 | CASSLVGATEAFF
TRBJ2-3 | TRBV12-3/TRBV12-4 | CASSLTAADTQYF
TRBJ1-2 | TRBV29-1 | CSVEAGFGGYTF
TRBJ2-1 | TRBV4-1 | CASSQAQVGVDEQFF
TRBJ2-2 | TRBV12-3/TRBV12-4 | CASSWGTQNRVAGELFF
TRBJ2-7 | TRBV27 | CASSLYVGQGYEQYF
TRBJ2-5 | TRBV7-6 | CASSFDFLGPGGGTQYF
TRBJ1-1 | TRBV12-3/TRBV12-4 | CASSGQGANTEAFF
TRBJ1-1 | TRBV3-1 | CASSQGTVNTEAFF
TRBJ1-2 | TRBV2 | CASSYDSPYGYTF
TRBJ2-1 | TRBV6-5 | CASSTGLHNEQFF
TRBJ2-2 | TRBV11-2 | CASSSRGLGGELFF
TRBJ2-7 | TRBV20-1 | CSAPDRVNYEQYF
TRBJ2-5 | TRBV4-1 | CASSQGQGETQYF
TRBJ2-5 | TRBV6-5 | CASSSLRGQETQYF
TRBJ2-5 | TRBV11-2 | CASSSLDRDETQYF
TRBJ2-1 | TRBV7-2 | CASSLTREGEQFF